The 27 T cell receptor beta chains presented below share a single source sample, sequenced in a study of cytomegalovirus exposure and HLA in healthy donors. PCR amplification relied on 60 Vbeta primers (plus 13 Jbeta primers). Clones were read by immunoSEQ multiplex PCR, and TCRdb kept only the in-frame ones, dropping some. The sample holds fewer than 200,000 clones, more than 65% seen once. The sequenced sample was PBMCs. These TCRs come from a woman in her fifties or sixties in good health and CMV-seronegative.

The J gene is TRBJ2-3, the V gene TRBV7-6; the match to TRBD1 covers 9 bases. With V trimmed by 5 bases and J by 3 bases, 6 bases remained unmatched. Germline CDR1 reads SGHVS; CDR2 reads FNYEAQ. The CDR3 sequence is 15 residues long. This CDR3 is CASSRRGQGTDTQYF. DNA for the CDR3: TGTGCCAGCAGCCGCAGGGGACAGGGAACAGATACGCAGTATTTT.

The chain carries TRBV6-1 and TRBJ2-6; a possible D gene is TRBD1 (5 bases). V was cut by 6 bases and J by 0 bases, with 9 bases left in between. Germline-derived CDR1 and CDR2 are MNHNS and SASEGT. This CDR3 region has 15 residues. CDR3: CASRGGHSGANVLTF. The CDR3, as DNA: TGTGCCAGCAGAGGCGGACACTCTGGGGCCAACGTCCTGACTTTC.

As concerns this clone: At one of its ends the junction is not consistent with the germline gene, which may arise from a read error. The chain joins TRBV7-9 to TRBJ2-7; D may be TRBD1 (5 bases). The CDR3 is 13 residues long. Germline V lookup: CDR1 SEHNR, CDR2 FQNEAQ (reference sequence). The CDR3 DNA sequence: TGTTCCAGCAGCCCGCACGCAGGGTACGAGCAGTACTTC. Protein: CSSSPHAGYEQYF.

The genes are TRBV10-3 and TRBJ2-7; D is perhaps TRBD2 (6 bases). The CDR3 has 13 residues. Germline CDR1 and CDR2: ENHRY and SYGVKD. V lost 2 bases and J lost 7, with 12 bases in between. CDR3 protein: CAISERPEGEQYF. CDR3 DNA: TGTGCCATCAGTGAGAGGCCGGAGGGGGAGCAGTACTTC.

The chain joins TRBV5-1 to TRBJ2-1, with 10 bases that match TRBD1. The germline CDR1 and CDR2 sequences are SGHRS and YFSETQ. Trimming at V came to 4 bases and at J to 4 bases, leaving 5 bases not matched to a gene. The CDR3 covers 15 residues. CDR3 residues: CASSAGTGVYNEQFF. The CDR3 DNA follows: TGCGCCAGCAGCGCGGGGACAGGGGTGTACAATGAGCAGTTCTTC.

The chain recombines TRBV5-1 with TRBJ1-4, with 8 bases matching TRBD1. The CDR3 has 13 amino acids. Trimming removed 7 bases from V and 8 bases from J; junction bases left unmatched: 7. CDR1 is SGHRS and CDR2 is YFSETQ in the germline V gene. The CDR3 DNA follows: TGCGCCAGCGGCCGTGGACAGGGAGAAAAACTGTTTTTT. This encodes CASGRGQGEKLFF.

This clone showed up just once. This chain connects TRBV11-3 to TRBJ2-5; no reliable D call. V was shortened by 1 base and J by 2 bases, with 5 bases between the two germline ends. Germline values: CDR1 SGHNT, CDR2 YENEEA. The CDR3 contains 13 residues. DNA of the CDR3: TGTGCCAGCAGCTTAGCTAATCAAGAGACCCAGTACTTC. Protein sequence: CASSLANQETQYF.

The chain uses TRBV5-1 and TRBJ1-5; no clear D gene. Trimming pared 2 bases from V and 0 bases from J, leaving 9 bases between. The germline V gene has CDR1 SGHRS and CDR2 YFSETQ. The CDR3 has 15 amino acids. For the CDR3, the DNA is TGCGCCAGCAGCTTATCGCGGGGTAGCAATCAGCCCCAGCATTTT. Encoded protein: CASSLSRGSNQPQHF.

The chain employs TRBV5-1 and TRBJ2-3; 9 bases line up with TRBD2. The CDR3 covers 19 residues. V was pared by 4 bases and J by 5 bases, with 20 bases of the junction left unmatched. CDR1 is SGHRS and CDR2 is YFSETQ in the germline V gene. CDR3 in DNA: TGCGCCAGCAGCCTGCTCGGGGTTTCTAGCGGGATTTTAGGAGATACGCAGTATTTT. It translates to CASSLLGVSSGILGDTQYF.

This chain joins TRBV28 and TRBJ1-2, with D uncertain. CDR1 is MDHEN, CDR2 SYDVKM, per germline. With 3 bases removed from V and 7 bases from J, the gap between germline ends came to 15 bases. The CDR3 totals 14 residues. The CDR3 DNA reads TGTGCCAGCAGTTTTGGGAACTGGGGAGGTGGCTACACCTTC. It specifies CASSFGNWGGGYTF.

This chain uses TRBV7-8 with TRBJ2-3; D perhaps matches TRBD2 (5 bases). V dropped 3 bases and J dropped 4 bases, with 14 bases sitting between them. The germline V gene has CDR1 SGHVS and CDR2 FQNEAQ. There are 15 residues in the CDR3. The CDR3 DNA follows: TGTGCCAGCAGCTTTTGGGGAGCAGAGGCAGATACGCAGTATTTT. Translated, it gives CASSFWGAEADTQYF.

The CDR3, as DNA: TGCGCCAGCAGCCTAACCCTCGGGACAGGGTTTTCACCCCTCCACTTT. Encoded protein: CASSLTLGTGFSPLHF. The chain couples TRBV4-1 to TRBJ1-6; 9 nucleotides match TRBD1. Germline lookup yields CDR1 MGHRA and CDR2 YSYEKL. With V trimmed by 4 bases and J by 9 bases, 10 bases remained unmatched. There are 16 residues in the CDR3.

This chain uses TRBV29-1 with TRBJ2-2, with 8 positions matching TRBD1. From germline, CDR1 is SQVTM and CDR2 ANQGSEA. V shed 4 bases, J shed 6 bases, and the junction held 1 base outside the gene matches. The CDR3 totals 12 residues. DNA for the CDR3: TGCAGCGTTGGACAGGGGCCCGGGGAGCTGTTTTTT. This encodes CSVGQGPGELFF.

V usage is TRBV28 and J usage is TRBJ2-1, with 12 bases fitting TRBD2. The V gene's germline CDR1 is MDHEN and CDR2 SYDVKM. V lost 4 bases, J lost 9 bases, and 4 bases stayed unmatched. This CDR3 is built from 14 residues. The DNA for the CDR3 is TGTGCCAGCAGTTCTAGCGGGAGGGCCAGTGAGCAGTTCTTC. Its protein is CASSSSGRASEQFF.

The chain couples TRBV27 to TRBJ1-1, with D unclear. CDR1 is MNHEY, CDR2 SMNVEV, per germline (reference sequence). The CDR3 spans 16 residues. The germline V and J ends were trimmed by 5 bases and 5 bases, with 21 bases remaining between them. The CDR3 DNA reads as TGTGCCAGCAGTCCAGGCGGAGGGTTGATGGTGACTGAAGCTTTCTTT. This codes for CASSPGGGLMVTEAFF.

The CDR3 DNA reads as TGTGCCAGCAGCCGGACTAGCAGATCAGATACGCAGTATTTT. Amino acids: CASSRTSRSDTQYF. V gene TRBV7-2 combines with J gene TRBJ2-3; 8 positions match TRBD2. Per the germline V gene, CDR1 is SGHTA and CDR2 is FQGNSA. The CDR3 is 14 amino acids. With V trimmed by 5 bases and J by 4 bases, 5 bases remained unmatched.

This chain uses TRBV21-1 with TRBJ2-3; TRBD1 was called by the table and not checked on the DNA. TRBV21-1 is annotated as a pseudogene. The CDR3 is 16 residues long. CDR3 protein: CASSKERQGGTDTQYF. The CDR3 region has the DNA TGTGCCAGCAGCAAAGAGCGACAGGGGGGGACAGATACGCAGTATTTT.

This chain links TRBV11-2 with TRBJ2-1, with a tentative D call TRBD2 (5 bases). CDR1 is SGHAT, CDR2 FQNNGV, per germline. This CDR3 region has 17 residues. V lost 5 bases and J 4 bases, leaving 21 bases between the germline ends. The CDR3 reads CASSPPGTGSGYNEQFF. The CDR3 region has the DNA TGTGCCAGCAGCCCACCGGGCACGGGGTCCGGGTACAATGAGCAGTTCTTC.

The genes are TRBV6-5 and TRBJ1-2, with 9 nucleotides matching TRBD1. Germline CDR1 reads MNHEY; CDR2 reads SVGAGI. This CDR3 spans 13 amino acids. V trimming: 5 bases; J trimming: 6 bases; junction bases outside the gene matches: 4. CDR3: CASSDRDRDGYTF. The DNA of the CDR3 is TGTGCCAGCAGTGACCGGGACAGGGATGGCTACACCTTC.

The V call is TRBV6-5, the J call TRBJ1-6, with TRBD1 matching over 9 bases. V was pared by 5 bases and J by 8 bases, with 4 bases of the junction left unmatched. Per the germline V gene, CDR1 is MNHEY and CDR2 is SVGAGI. The length of the CDR3 is 14 residues. The CDR3 sequence is CASSGTGTYSPLHF. In DNA form, the CDR3 reads TGTGCCAGCAGTGGGACAGGGACGTATTCACCCCTCCACTTT.

The chain has TRBV18 and TRBJ1-1, with D maybe TRBD1 (5 bases). CDR3 length: 16 amino acids. Germline V lookup: CDR1 KGHSH, CDR2 LQKENI. V lost 2 bases and J 0 bases, leaving 13 bases between the germline ends. CDR3 in amino acids: CASSPEYGGMNTEAFF. The DNA of the CDR3 is TGTGCCAGCTCACCAGAGTACGGGGGGATGAACACTGAAGCTTTCTTT.

The J gene is TRBJ2-5, the V gene TRBV7-9; D is possibly TRBD1 (6 bases). The germline V and J ends were trimmed by 6 bases and 1 base, with 15 bases remaining between them. CDR3 length: 15 residues. Per germline, CDR1 SEHNR and CDR2 FQNEAQ (reference sequence). CDR3 nucleotides: TGTGCCAGCAGTTCCCCCGGGACACCCCAAGAGACCCAGTACTTC. Amino acid sequence: CASSSPGTPQETQYF.

The J gene is TRBJ1-1, the V gene TRBV5-4; D unresolved. Trimming removed 3 bases at V and 2 bases at J, with 2 bases between. CDR3 length: 11 residues. Germline CDR1 SGHNT, CDR2 YYREEE (reference sequence). CDR3 nucleotide sequence: TGTGCCAGCAGCTCAAACACTGAAGCTTTCTTT. Translating it yields CASSSNTEAFF.

The chain carries TRBV21-1 and TRBJ2-3; the DNA was not compared with TRBD1, the D call given in the table. TRBV21-1 is reported as a pseudogene. The CDR3 loop spans 18 amino acids. In nucleotides, the CDR3 is TGTGCCAGCCTCGTTCGACCGAAGGACAGGGATAGCACAGATACGCAGTATTTT. Its translation: CASLVRPKDRDSTDTQYF.

This clone was observed a few times. The gene calls are TRBV13 and TRBJ2-1, with 8 nucleotides matching TRBD2. The CDR3 loop spans 15 amino acids. V was pared by 5 bases and J by 5 bases, with 8 bases of the junction left unmatched. In germline, CDR1 is PRHDT, CDR2 FYEKMQ (reference sequence). The CDR3 sequence is CASSDSRGGNNEQFF. CDR3 nucleotides: TGTGCCAGCAGCGATAGTCGGGGGGGCAACAATGAGCAGTTCTTC.

Remarks on this clone: At one boundary the junction diverges from the germline segment, which might be a read error. V and J are TRBV5-1 and TRBJ2-7; 10 positions match TRBD2. Germline V gene sequence: CDR1 SGHRS, CDR2 YFSETQ. This CDR3 region has 15 residues. The CDR3 here is CASSSLGTSDYGQYF. Here the CDR3 DNA reads TGCGCCAGCAGCTCGCTCGGGACTAGCGACTACGGGCAGTACTTC.

This clone was detected a few times. The chain is built from TRBV11-1 and TRBJ2-1; no reliable D call. The CDR3 totals 14 residues. The germline V and J ends were trimmed by 1 base and 5 bases, with 9 bases remaining between them. From germline, CDR1 is SGHAT and CDR2 FQDESV (reference sequence). The CDR3 sequence is CASSLGYENNEQFF. The CDR3 nucleotides read TGTGCCAGCAGCTTAGGTTATGAGAACAATGAGCAGTTCTTC. Full variable domain (rest looked up from reference TRBV11-1 and TRBJ2-1): EAEVAQSPRYKITEKSQAVAFWCDPISGHATLYWYRQILGQGPELLVQFQDESVVDDSQLPKDRFSAERLKGVDSTLKIQPAELGDSAMYLCASSLGYENNEQFFGPGTRLTVL.